This TCR beta chain originates from a study of shared clonotypes between healthy human individuals. Assay: immunoSEQ multiplex PCR; the TCRdb copy retains only in-frame clones and omits some. The sample lists 600,000 or so clones; roughly 98% were seen once. The CDR3 length is 15 residues. V dropped 6 bases and J dropped 2; count of bases not matched to a gene: 4. Germline CDR1 reads KGHSH; CDR2 reads LQKENI. Naive CD8 cells were CD45RO-negative, positively selected for CCR7, excluding terminally differentiated effector memory CD45RA+ cells. This clone was observed at least ten times. V gene TRBV18 combines with J gene TRBJ2-1; 10 bases agree with TRBD1. The clonotype comes from a man aged 30 to 39 in good health. Sequencing input: naive CD8+ T cells sorted from blood. The CDR3 here is CASSEGTGAYNEQFF. DNA for the CDR3: TGTGCCAGCTCGGAAGGGACAGGGGCCTACAATGAGCAGTTCTTC.